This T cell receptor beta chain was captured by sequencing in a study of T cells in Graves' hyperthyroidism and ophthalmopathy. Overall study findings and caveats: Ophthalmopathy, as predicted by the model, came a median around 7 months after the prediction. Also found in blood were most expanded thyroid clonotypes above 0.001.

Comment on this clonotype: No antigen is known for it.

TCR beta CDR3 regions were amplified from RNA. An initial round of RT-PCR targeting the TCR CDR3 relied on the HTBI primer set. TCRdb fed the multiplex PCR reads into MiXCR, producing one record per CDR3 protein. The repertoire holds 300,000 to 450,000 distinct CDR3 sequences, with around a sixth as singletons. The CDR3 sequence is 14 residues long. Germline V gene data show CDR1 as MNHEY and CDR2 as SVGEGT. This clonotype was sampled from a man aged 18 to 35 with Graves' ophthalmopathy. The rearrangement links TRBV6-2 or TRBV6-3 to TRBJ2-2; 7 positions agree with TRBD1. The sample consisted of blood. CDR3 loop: CAGHPTGDTGELFF. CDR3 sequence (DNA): TGTGCTGGGCATCCAACAGGGGACACCGGGGAGCTGTTTTTT.